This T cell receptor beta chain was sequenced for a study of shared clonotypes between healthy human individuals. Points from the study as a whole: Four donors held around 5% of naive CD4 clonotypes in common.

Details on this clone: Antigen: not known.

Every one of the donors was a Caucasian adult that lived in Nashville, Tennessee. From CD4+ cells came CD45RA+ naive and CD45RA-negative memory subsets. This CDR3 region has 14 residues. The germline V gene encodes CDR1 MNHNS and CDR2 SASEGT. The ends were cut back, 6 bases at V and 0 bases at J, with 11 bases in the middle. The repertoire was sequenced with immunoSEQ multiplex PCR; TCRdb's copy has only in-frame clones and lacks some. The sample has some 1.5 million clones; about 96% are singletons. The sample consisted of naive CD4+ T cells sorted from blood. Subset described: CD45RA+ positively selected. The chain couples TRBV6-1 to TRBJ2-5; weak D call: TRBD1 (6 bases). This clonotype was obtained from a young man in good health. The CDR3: CASRVTGNQETQYF. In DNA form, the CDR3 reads TGTGCCAGCAGGGTAACAGGGAACCAAGAGACCCAGTACTTC.